These 23 T cell receptor beta chains originate from one sample sequenced in a study of OX40 agonist ivuxolimab in advanced cancers. Libraries were prepared by immunoSEQ multiplex PCR; TCRdb keeps only in-frame clonotypes and omits some of them. Counted here are 30,000 to 45,000 clones, about three quarters occurring once; the ten biggest clones make up roughly 20%. Sequences were derived from CD4+ or CD8+ T cells sorted from blood, sampled in a trial of the OX40 agonist ivuxolimab. Every receptor here comes from an adult with an advanced solid tumor such as melanoma, head and neck, liver or kidney cancer.

The rearrangement links TRBV18 to TRBJ1-1; D is unresolved. The V end lost 3 bases, the J end lost 2 bases, and 10 bases lay between the germline ends. This CDR3 contains 14 residues. CDR1 is KGHSH, CDR2 LQKENI, per germline. The CDR3 here is CASSPYGGNTEAFF. The CDR3 DNA follows: TGTGCCAGCTCACCCTACGGTGGAAACACTGAAGCTTTCTTT.

The chain uses TRBV19 and TRBJ2-7; TRBD1 or TRBD2 may be the D gene (6 bases each). Germline values: CDR1 LNHDA, CDR2 SQIVND (reference sequence). The CDR3 extends over 13 amino acids. Trimming removed 7 bases from V and 6 bases from J, with 16 bases in between. Here the CDR3 reads CASTFSRGGEQYF. The CDR3 DNA reads as TGTGCCAGTACCTTCTCCAGGGGAGGCGAGCAGTACTTC.

The chain uses TRBV6-1 and TRBJ1-2, with a possible D match to TRBD1 (5 bases). The CDR3 is made up of 16 amino acids. Germline CDR1 is MNHNS and CDR2 is SASEGT. Trimming left V 3 bases short and J 5 bases short, with 19 bases between. CDR3 DNA: TGTGCCAGCAGTGAGCGCGGGGGGGGAAGGTCTTATGGCTACACCTTC. Encoded protein: CASSERGGGRSYGYTF.

The chain combines TRBV29-1 with TRBJ1-1; 7 bases are shared with TRBD1. J gave up 3 bases and V 4 bases, and 14 bases lay outside the gene matches. This CDR3 region has 16 residues. Germline CDR1 and CDR2: SQVTM and ANQGSEA. The CDR3 sequence: CSVGGMKQGIYTEAFF. Here the CDR3 DNA reads TGCAGCGTTGGAGGGATGAAACAGGGGATCTACACTGAAGCTTTCTTT.

The V and J genes are TRBV2 and TRBJ1-5, with D unresolved. The CDR3 loop spans 14 amino acids. Trimming removed 7 bases at V and 1 base at J, with 11 bases between. Germline loops: CDR1 SNHLY, CDR2 FYNNEI. The chain's CDR3 is CASIGLGSNQPQHF. CDR3 DNA sequence: TGTGCCAGCATAGGACTGGGGAGCAATCAGCCCCAGCATTTT.

The genes are TRBV5-1 and TRBJ1-5; D is ambiguous. The germline V gene has CDR1 SGHRS and CDR2 YFSETQ. Between the trimmed V and J ends, which lost 2 bases and 1 base, there was a span of 4 bases. CDR3 length: 13 amino acids. The DNA for the CDR3 is TGCGCCAGCAGCTTCGGGAGCAATCAGCCCCAGCATTTT. This codes for CASSFGSNQPQHF.

This rearrangement joins TRBV4-1 to TRBJ1-4, with 10 bases fitting TRBD1. Germline V gives CDR1 MGHRA, CDR2 YSYEKL. The junction had 3 bases not matched to a gene; V was cut back by 3 bases and J by 2 bases. This CDR3 spans 16 amino acids. The CDR3 nucleotides are TGCGCCAGCAGCCAGGACAGGGGGGTCACTAATGAAAAACTGTTTTTT. Translation: CASSQDRGVTNEKLFF.

This chain uses TRBV5-1 with TRBJ2-5; 9 bases align to TRBD1. With V trimmed by 2 bases and J by 2 bases, 1 base remained unmatched. Germline CDR1 reads SGHRS; CDR2 reads YFSETQ. This CDR3 contains 14 residues. The CDR3 loop reads CASSLDRGQETQYF. DNA for the CDR3: TGCGCCAGCAGCTTAGACAGGGGGCAAGAGACCCAGTACTTC.

The chain employs TRBV7-2 and TRBJ1-4, with 8 bases fitting TRBD1. The CDR3 consists of 15 residues. Looked up from germline, CDR1 is SGHTA and CDR2 is FQGNSA. V was clipped by 5 bases and J by 1 base; unmatched bases: 3. DNA for the CDR3: TGTGCCAGCAGCCCCACAGGGGGAACTAATGAAAAACTGTTTTTT. It specifies CASSPTGGTNEKLFF.

The chain has TRBV18 and TRBJ1-5, with 9 bases that match TRBD1. CDR1 and CDR2 (germline): KGHSH, LQKENI. This CDR3 has 15 amino acids. Trimming removed 8 bases from V and 0 bases from J; junction bases left unmatched: 5. The CDR3 DNA is TGTGCCAGCGCCGGGACAGGGCATAGCAATCAGCCCCAGCATTTT. This codes for CASAGTGHSNQPQHF. Using reference TRBV18 and TRBJ1-5 for the parts outside the CDR3, the full variable domain is NAGVMQNPRHLVRRRGQEARLRCSPMKGHSHVYWYRQLPEEGLKFMVYLQKENIIDESGMPKERFSAEFPKEGPSILRIQQVVRGDSAAYFCASAGTGHSNQPQHFGDGTRLSIL.

The J gene is TRBJ1-6, the V gene TRBV19; D perhaps matches TRBD1 (6 bases). The CDR3 runs to 15 residues. Trimming removed 5 bases from V and 4 bases from J, with 12 bases in between. Germline V gene data show CDR1 as LNHDA and CDR2 as SQIVND (reference sequence). The CDR3 sequence: CASSAGRGYNSPLHF. CDR3 nucleotides: TGTGCCAGTAGTGCCGGCAGGGGTTATAATTCACCCCTCCACTTT.

J is TRBJ1-2 and V is TRBV5-4; weak D call: TRBD1 (6 bases). The CDR3 has 13 residues. Trimming left V 3 bases short and J 4 bases short, with 10 bases between. CDR1 SGHNT and CDR2 YYREEE come from the germline V gene (reference sequence). The CDR3 reads CASSSGQRYGYTF. The CDR3 coding sequence is TGTGCCAGCAGCTCCGGACAGCGCTATGGCTACACCTTC.

The V call is TRBV30, the J call TRBJ2-2, with TRBD1 matching over 7 bases. The CDR3 has 15 residues. Germline CDR1 GTSNPN, CDR2 SVGIG (reference sequence). The junction had 5 bases not matched to a gene; V was cut back by 3 bases and J by 1 base. The CDR3 loop is CAWREQGLNTGELFF. CDR3 in DNA: TGTGCCTGGAGGGAACAGGGGTTGAACACCGGGGAGCTGTTTTTT.

The chain links TRBV30 to TRBJ2-7; D call uncertain. The CDR3 totals 10 residues. Germline V gene data show CDR1 as GTSNPN and CDR2 as SVGIG (reference sequence). The V gene lost 1 base and the J gene lost 6 bases, with 4 bases spanning the gap. Here the CDR3 DNA reads TGTGCCTGGAGTGGAGCCGAGCAGTACTTC. Amino acids: CAWSGAEQYF.

The chain joins TRBV2 to TRBJ1-5, with 8 nucleotides matching TRBD1. V gave up 10 bases and J gave up 5 bases; unmatched junction bases: 19. The CDR3 consists of 17 residues. Germline loops: CDR1 SNHLY, CDR2 FYNNEI. Written as DNA, the CDR3 is TGTGCCACCGGACAGGGAAAAGGGGTAAGAGGCGATCAGCCCCAGCATTTT. It is translated as CATGQGKGVRGDQPQHF.

The V call is TRBV4-1, the J call TRBJ2-3, with D possibly matching TRBD1 (5 bases). V was shortened by 0 bases and J by 0 bases, with 16 bases between the two germline ends. Germline-derived CDR1 and CDR2 are MGHRA and YSYEKL. The length of the CDR3 is 18 residues. Written as DNA, the CDR3 is TGCGCCAGCAGCCAAGATTTGACAGACGCTTCTAGCACAGATACGCAGTATTTT. This translates into CASSQDLTDASSTDTQYF.

This clone has just one count. The genes are TRBV7-9 and TRBJ1-1, with D unclear. Trimming pared 4 bases from V and 4 bases from J, leaving 19 bases between. Germline V lookup: CDR1 SEHNR, CDR2 FQNEAQ (reference sequence). CDR3 length equals 16 residues. Written as DNA, the CDR3 is TGTGCCAGCAGCTCCCGTCCTGGCAGGAGGAGCACTGAAGCTTTCTTT. Amino acids: CASSSRPGRRSTEAFF.

This clone was counted a few times. V gene TRBV28 combines with J gene TRBJ2-4, with 11 bases matching TRBD1. The CDR3 loop spans 13 amino acids. V lost 8 bases, J lost 11 bases, and 8 bases stayed unmatched. CDR1 and CDR2 (germline): MDHEN, SYDVKM. The CDR3 sequence is CASGSGTGGFQYF. The DNA of the CDR3 is TGTGCCAGCGGCTCCGGGACAGGGGGGTTTCAGTACTTC.

V is TRBV28 and J is TRBJ1-2; 8 bases are shared with TRBD1. Trimming at V came to 8 bases and at J to 2 bases, leaving 7 bases not matched to a gene. The CDR3 is 14 amino acids. CDR1 MDHEN and CDR2 SYDVKM come from the germline V gene. The CDR3 region is CASLDRVGNYGYTF. CDR3 coding DNA: TGTGCCAGCCTGGACAGGGTCGGCAACTATGGCTACACCTTC.

This clone was recorded a few times. The chain recombines TRBV7-8 with TRBJ1-3, with TRBD1 matching over 9 bases. V was pared by 0 bases and J by 6 bases, with 6 bases of the junction left unmatched. This CDR3 has 16 amino acids. Per germline, CDR1 SGHVS and CDR2 FQNEAQ. CDR3 in DNA: TGTGCCAGCAGCTTAGCTCCCGGGACAGGGATAAACACCATATATTTT. The encoded protein is CASSLAPGTGINTIYF.

This chain uses TRBV6-5 with TRBJ2-2, with D possibly matching TRBD1 (6 bases). V was cut by 6 bases and J by 5 bases, with 16 bases left in between. The CDR3 contains 15 residues. Germline CDR1 MNHEY, CDR2 SVGAGI. The CDR3 sequence is CASSSGTGYTGELFF. In DNA form, the CDR3 reads TGTGCCAGCAGCAGCGGAACAGGGTATACCGGGGAGCTGTTTTTT.

The V gene is TRBV9, the J gene TRBJ1-3; D might be TRBD1 (6 bases). The germline CDR1 and CDR2 sequences are SGDLS and YYNGEE. The CDR3 loop spans 20 amino acids. Between the trimmed V and J ends, which lost 4 bases and 0 bases, there was a span of 26 bases. The chain's CDR3 is CASSRNPRAGEGGSGNTIYF. Written as DNA, the CDR3 is TGTGCCAGCAGCCGGAACCCCCGGGCGGGGGAGGGGGGCTCTGGAAACACCATATATTTT.

The chain links TRBV6-5 to TRBJ1-6, with a tentative D call TRBD1 (5 bases). Looked up from germline, CDR1 is MNHEY and CDR2 is SVGAGI. The CDR3 length is 14 residues. V dropped 5 bases and J dropped 6 bases, with 11 bases sitting between them. In DNA, the CDR3 is TGTGCCAGCAGTCCCCCCGGGGGTAATTCACCCCTCCACTTT. It translates to CASSPPGGNSPLHF.